This entry lists 14 T cell receptor beta chains sequenced from one sample in a study of blood T cell repertoires in COVID-19. The protocol was immunoSEQ multiplex PCR, while the TCRdb copy is restricted to in-frame clones and leaves out a portion. The sample holds about 360,000 clones, more than 70% seen once. The sequencing sample was made of peripheral blood. Receptor source: a man aged 25-40 years with active or convalescent COVID-19.

The rearrangement uses TRBV18 and TRBJ2-7; 8 nucleotides match TRBD1. The CDR3 totals 15 residues. The junction had 6 bases not matched to a gene; V was cut back by 2 bases and J by 3 bases. The germline V gene encodes CDR1 KGHSH and CDR2 LQKENI. The CDR3 DNA is TGTGCCAGCTCACCAAGGGCAGGGGGCTTCTACGAGCAGTACTTC. Amino acid sequence: CASSPRAGGFYEQYF.

The gene calls are TRBV19 and TRBJ1-3; no reliable D call. The V end lost 8 bases, the J end lost 2 bases, and 13 bases lay between the germline ends. Germline CDR1 and CDR2: LNHDA and SQIVND (reference sequence). CDR3 size: 14 residues. The CDR3 sequence is CASRPSGTGNTIYF. As DNA, the CDR3 is TGTGCCAGTCGTCCCTCGGGGACTGGAAACACCATATATTTT.

V gene TRBV5-1 combines with J gene TRBJ1-2, with TRBD1 identical over 9 bases. Germline lookup yields CDR1 SGHRS and CDR2 YFSETQ. The CDR3 covers 18 residues. The V and J ends lost 3 bases and 2 bases, in that order; junction bases with no gene match: 14. As DNA, the CDR3 is TGCGCCAGCAGCTCGATCCTACAGGGGGCAGAGGAGAACTATGGCTACACCTTC. The encoded protein is CASSSILQGAEENYGYTF.

J is TRBJ2-7 and V is TRBV11-2; 7 bases match TRBD2. The germline gives CDR1 SGHAT, CDR2 FQNNGV. There are 14 residues in the CDR3. V shed 1 base, J shed 4 bases, and the junction held 4 bases outside the gene matches. The CDR3, as DNA: TGTGCCAGCAGCTTAGCCGGGGAGGGATACGAGCAGTACTTC. Translating gives CASSLAGEGYEQYF.

V is TRBV5-1 and J is TRBJ1-2; 7 nucleotides match TRBD1. Germline V CDR1 and CDR2: SGHRS, YFSETQ. This CDR3 is 15 amino acids long. After removal of 0 bases from V and 1 base from J, the junction contained 3 bases not matched to a gene. The CDR3 sequence is CASSLEGAYNYGYTF. Written as DNA, the CDR3 is TGCGCCAGCAGCTTGGAGGGGGCCTATAACTATGGCTACACCTTC.

The rearrangement links TRBV9 to TRBJ2-2; 10 bases map to TRBD2. Germline CDR1 is SGDLS and CDR2 is YYNGEE. J was trimmed by 3 bases and V by 4 bases; bases with no gene match: 6. The CDR3 is 16 residues long. CDR3 amino acids: CASSFRAGGDTGELFF. The DNA for the CDR3 is TGTGCCAGCAGCTTTAGAGCGGGAGGGGACACCGGGGAGCTGTTTTTT.

This clone was counted a few times. The chain recombines TRBV5-1 with TRBJ1-2; tentative D call: TRBD1 (5 bases). CDR1 and CDR2 (germline): SGHRS, YFSETQ. This CDR3 contains 13 residues. Trimming pared 3 bases from V and 3 bases from J, leaving 9 bases between. This CDR3 is CASSSGTYYGYTF. The CDR3 DNA follows: TGCGCCAGCAGCTCAGGGACTTACTATGGCTACACCTTC.

The chain couples TRBV4-3 to TRBJ1-1; D unresolved. The CDR3 is 14 amino acids. The germline CDR1 and CDR2 sequences are LGHNA and YSLEER. Deletions cut 1 base from V and 0 bases from J, with 6 bases between. CDR3 region: CASSQAGVNTEAFF. The DNA of the CDR3 is TGCGCCAGCAGCCAAGCGGGAGTGAACACTGAAGCTTTCTTT.

The chain uses TRBV14 and TRBJ1-2; 8 bases are shared with TRBD1. The CDR3 length is 12 residues. CDR1 and CDR2 (germline): SGHDN, FVKESK. The J segment lost 9 bases and the V segment lost 4 bases, leaving 4 bases of the junction unmatched. For the CDR3, the DNA is TGTGCCAGCAGCCTGACAGGGGCCAGCTACACCTTC. This codes for CASSLTGASYTF.

The gene calls are TRBV3-1 (or the pseudogene TRBV3-2) and TRBJ2-3, with D perhaps TRBD2 (5 bases). Between the trimmed V and J ends, which lost 3 bases and 7 bases, there was a span of 11 bases. Germline CDR1 LGHDT, CDR2 YNNKEL (reference sequence). The CDR3 runs 13 residues. The CDR3 here is CASSHAGFHTQYF. CDR3 nucleotides: TGTGCCAGCAGCCATGCGGGTTTTCATACGCAGTATTTT.

The rearrangement links TRBV18 to TRBJ1-1; 11 bases match TRBD1. Germline-derived CDR1 and CDR2 are KGHSH and LQKENI. The trim removed 6 bases at V and 7 bases at J, leaving 4 bases unmatched. The CDR3 length is 13 residues. The CDR3 is CASSQGQGVEAFF. The CDR3, as DNA: TGTGCCAGCTCCCAGGGACAGGGGGTTGAAGCTTTCTTT.

CDR3 coding DNA: TGTGCCAGCAGCGTAGCTGGACTAGAGGGTGAGCAGTTCTTC. Translated: CASSVAGLEGEQFF. This chain links TRBV9 with TRBJ2-1; TRBD2 aligns across 7 bases. Germline V gene sequence: CDR1 SGDLS, CDR2 YYNGEE. The CDR3 runs to 14 residues. Trimming removed 0 bases from V and 9 bases from J; junction bases left unmatched: 6.

This chain joins TRBV5-4 and TRBJ2-2; 8 nucleotides match TRBD2. Trimming took 0 bases from V and 1 from J; bases not matched to a gene: 5. The CDR3 is made up of 17 amino acids. Germline V lookup: CDR1 SGHNT, CDR2 YYREEE (reference sequence). The CDR3 protein is CASSLGSGSGNTGELFF. In nucleotides, the CDR3 is TGTGCCAGCAGCTTGGGAAGCGGGAGTGGGAACACCGGGGAGCTGTTTTTT.

The rearrangement links TRBV2 to TRBJ2-7, with 7 positions matching TRBD2. This CDR3 comprises 15 residues. CDR1 SNHLY and CDR2 FYNNEI come from the germline V gene. Trimming at V came to 7 bases and at J to 5 bases, leaving 14 bases not matched to a gene. This chain's CDR3 is CASTPWDREVHEQYF. CDR3 DNA: TGTGCCAGCACACCTTGGGACCGGGAGGTCCACGAGCAGTACTTC. Using reference TRBV2 and TRBJ2-7 for the parts outside the CDR3, the full variable domain is EPEVTQTPSHQVTQMGQEVILRCVPISNHLYFYWYRQILGQKVEFLVSFYNNEISEKSEIFDDQFSVERPDGSNFTLKIRSTKLEDSAMYFCASTPWDREVHEQYFGPGTRLTVT.